Sequencing of this T cell receptor (beta chain) was carried out in a study of blood T cell repertoires in COVID-19. Study overall: COVID-19 samples, acute and convalescent, were from the United States, Italy and Spain. PBMCs, B-cell-depleted T cells, or T cells provided the cDNA or gDNA that made up the material.

This CDR3 is 17 amino acids long. Original processing methods: Reference gene primer amplification in the assay estimated nucleated cell counts. Assay: immunoSEQ multiplex PCR; the TCRdb copy retains only in-frame clones and omits some. The DNA was the basis for D and trimming; V, J and clone size are from that table. The sample contains 380,000 or so clones, approximately 88% of which appear only once. This sequence joins TRBV12-2 and TRBJ1-5. TRBV12-2 is a documented pseudogene. The sample was peripheral blood. The sequence was collected from a man aged 35 to 55 with acute or convalescent COVID-19. Here the CDR3 DNA reads TGTGCAAGTCGCTTAGTCTTAGGGAGGGGATGCAATCAGCCCCAGCATTTT. Encoded protein: CASRLVLGRGCNQPQHF.